This entry lists 32 T cell receptor beta chains sequenced from one sample in a study of blood T cells in healthy people across ages. The authors ran a second PCR of about 6 to 11 cycles using a sample-barcoded 5' primer and a J-beta primer mix. TCRdb reanalysed the 5' RACE reads using MiXCR and keeps one entry per CDR3 protein. The sample records 1.5 million to 2 million distinct CDR3 sequences, under 30% being singletons. Sequencing input: blood. Receptor source: a woman aged 30 to 39 in good health.

A few counts support this clonotype. The J gene is TRBJ1-4, the V gene TRBV5-1, with 8 bases that match TRBD1. The CDR3 spans 15 residues. The germline CDR1 and CDR2 sequences are SGHRS and YFSETQ. Trimming at V came to 4 bases and at J to 3 bases, leaving 5 bases not matched to a gene. CDR3 amino acids: CASSQGARPNEKLFF. CDR3 nucleotides: TGCGCCAGCAGCCAGGGGGCGCGACCTAATGAAAAACTGTTTTTT.

This sequence joins TRBV7-9 and TRBJ2-5; D is perhaps TRBD2 (7 bases). The CDR3 covers 15 residues. V gave up 5 bases and J gave up 11 bases, with 24 bases separating them. Germline V gives CDR1 SEHNR, CDR2 FQNEAQ (reference sequence). CDR3 in DNA: TGTGCCAGCAGCCCACCGTACGAGGGGGGGCAAGAGCAGTACTTC. Amino acids: CASSPPYEGGQEQYF.

About this clonotype: With a much larger clone just one base away, this may be a read error. CDR3 residues: CPTSRWMRQETQYF. In DNA, the CDR3 is TGTCCCACCAGCAGATGGATGAGACAAGAGACCCAGTACTTC. This chain connects TRBV15 to TRBJ2-5; the D is unclear. Germline-derived CDR1 and CDR2 are LNHNV and YYDKDF (reference sequence). The CDR3 loop spans 14 amino acids.

The chain employs TRBV7-9 and TRBJ2-7; D might be TRBD2 (7 bases). Trimming pared 1 base from V and 5 bases from J, leaving 21 bases between. The CDR3 sequence is 17 residues long. Germline CDR1 SEHNR, CDR2 FQNEAQ (reference sequence). The CDR3 loop reads CASSLERRGPSRDEQYF. The CDR3 DNA follows: TGTGCCAGCAGCTTAGAGCGGCGGGGGCCCAGTAGAGACGAGCAGTACTTC.

This clonotype showed up just a few times. The chain joins TRBV30 to TRBJ1-2, with 7 nucleotides matching TRBD1. The V and J ends lost 2 bases and 4 bases, in that order; junction bases with no gene match: 4. CDR3 length: 13 residues. Germline CDR1 reads GTSNPN; CDR2 reads SVGIG (reference sequence). CDR3 residues: CAWSNNRGYGYTF. CDR3 bases: TGTGCCTGGAGTAATAACAGGGGCTATGGCTACACCTTC.

There are a few counts of this clonotype. This chain joins TRBV18 and TRBJ2-2; a weak D match, TRBD1 (5 bases). This CDR3 is built from 19 residues. Trimming stripped 4 bases from V and 0 bases from J, with 21 bases between. Germline lookup yields CDR1 KGHSH and CDR2 LQKENI. The CDR3 region is CASSRLILNRTPNTGELFF. Here the CDR3 DNA reads TGTGCCAGCTCACGTCTAATTCTTAATCGGACACCGAACACCGGGGAGCTGTTTTTT.

The chain is built from TRBV6-6 and TRBJ1-5, with D maybe TRBD1 (5 bases). The germline V and J ends were trimmed by 3 bases and 9 bases, with 15 bases remaining between them. CDR1 is MNHNY, CDR2 SVGAGI, per germline (reference sequence). The CDR3 length is 14 residues. CDR3 in amino acids: CASSYSQAGLPQHF. The CDR3 DNA is TGTGCCAGCAGTTATTCACAGGCAGGACTGCCCCAGCATTTT.

J is TRBJ1-1 and V is TRBV15; 9 bases align to TRBD1. Germline V CDR1 and CDR2: LNHNV, YYDKDF (reference sequence). V was pared by 6 bases and J by 5 bases, with 10 bases of the junction left unmatched. This CDR3 is built from 15 residues. CDR3 region: CATSRQTGGWTEAFF. The CDR3 DNA is TGTGCCACCAGTCGGCAAACAGGGGGCTGGACTGAAGCTTTCTTT.

The chain couples TRBV29-1 to TRBJ2-1; possibly TRBD2 for D (7 bases). V was cut by 4 bases and J by 9 bases, with 13 bases left in between. Germline V gene data show CDR1 as SQVTM and CDR2 as ANQGSEA. The length of the CDR3 is 12 residues. CDR3 in DNA: TGCAGCGTTGCGCGGGGGCATACTGAGCAGTTCTTC. Protein sequence: CSVARGHTEQFF.

The V call is TRBV11-2, the J call TRBJ1-2, with D perhaps TRBD1 (5 bases). Looked up from germline, CDR1 is SGHAT and CDR2 is FQNNGV. With 5 bases removed from V and 5 bases from J, the gap between germline ends came to 15 bases. This CDR3 has 14 residues. CDR3 protein: CASSIQALLYGYTF. The CDR3 nucleotides are TGTGCCAGCAGCATACAGGCCCTCCTTTATGGCTACACCTTC.

This clonotype was counted a few times. DNA of the CDR3: TGTGCCAGCTCACCACCTTCGACATTAGGTTACAATGAGCAGTTCTTC. Protein: CASSPPSTLGYNEQFF. The V and J genes are TRBV18 and TRBJ2-1; no reliable D call. The CDR3 length is 16 residues. Between the trimmed V and J ends, which lost 0 bases and 4 bases, there was a span of 13 bases. Germline V lookup: CDR1 KGHSH, CDR2 LQKENI.

The sample holds a few counts of this clonotype. This chain uses TRBV25-1 with TRBJ1-5, with D maybe TRBD1 (5 bases). Trimming removed 2 bases from V and 5 bases from J, with 13 bases in between. This CDR3 region has 15 residues. Per germline, CDR1 MGHDK and CDR2 SYGVNS. This chain's CDR3 is CASSETTGPHQPQHF. CDR3 DNA: TGTGCCAGCAGTGAAACCACAGGACCCCATCAGCCCCAGCATTTT.

The table lists this clonotype with a few counts. The chain employs TRBV2 and TRBJ2-3, with 11 bases identical to TRBD2. V shed 5 bases and J 3 bases; nucleotides not matched to a gene: 7. Germline V CDR1 and CDR2: SNHLY, FYNNEI. This CDR3 has 16 residues. The CDR3 DNA follows: TGTGCCAGCAGTTCCAATAGCGGGGGGGCAACAGATACGCAGTATTTT. This gives the protein CASSSNSGGATDTQYF.

The V and J genes are TRBV4-1 and TRBJ2-1, with unresolved D. V was clipped by 4 bases and J by 7 bases, with 20 bases between them. This CDR3 contains 16 residues. Germline-derived CDR1 and CDR2 are MGHRA and YSYEKL. The CDR3: CASSRLPRRGGNEQFF. Written as DNA, the CDR3 is TGCGCCAGCAGCCGATTACCGCGGAGAGGTGGGAATGAGCAGTTCTTC.

The CDR3 region has the DNA TGTGCCAGCAGCCACTTAGGGGGGACAGGGAGCTACGAGCAGTACTTC. Residues: CASSHLGGTGSYEQYF. The rearrangement uses TRBV3-1 and TRBJ2-7, with TRBD1 identical over 9 bases. The CDR3 consists of 16 residues. The trim removed 3 bases at V and 3 bases at J, leaving 9 bases unmatched. Looked up from germline, CDR1 is LGHDT and CDR2 is YNNKEL (reference sequence).

This clonotype was seen a single time. At one boundary the junction diverges from the germline segment, which might be a read error. Here the CDR3 DNA reads TGTGCCGGCAGTTTAGTAGGAAGAGCAGGGGAAAAACTGTTTTTT. It translates to CAGSLVGRAGEKLFF. The chain couples TRBV12-3 or TRBV12-4 to TRBJ1-4, with D tentatively TRBD1 (5 bases). This CDR3 has 15 residues.

CDR3 DNA sequence: TGCAGTGCTAGGCAAAGCAAGGGGTACCAAGAGACCCAGTACTTC. Translation: CSARQSKGYQETQYF. The chain links TRBV20-1 to TRBJ2-5; TRBD1 is a possible D gene (5 bases). This CDR3 has 15 amino acids. Germline V gives CDR1 DFQATT, CDR2 SNEGSKA (reference sequence). The V end was cut by 3 bases, the J end by 0 bases, with 14 bases between.

This clonotype was counted many times. The gene calls are TRBV7-2 and TRBJ2-1, with 7 bases aligning to TRBD2. The CDR3 sequence is 15 residues long. Germline V gene data show CDR1 as SGHTA and CDR2 as FQGNSA. J was trimmed by 3 bases and V by 4 bases; bases with no gene match: 6. The CDR3 nucleotides read TGTGCCAGCAGCTCGGTGGGAGGGTTCTACAATGAGCAGTTCTTC. It specifies CASSSVGGFYNEQFF.

The chain combines TRBV24-1 with TRBJ2-7; a possible D gene is TRBD2 (6 bases). CDR3 length equals 15 residues. V lost 9 bases and J lost 3, with 20 bases in between. Germline V gene data show CDR1 as KGHDR and CDR2 as SFDVKD. CDR3 DNA sequence: TGTGCCACCGTCGAAGAGGGAGGTCCTAACTACGAGCAGTACTTC. Protein product: CATVEEGGPNYEQYF.

The V and J genes are TRBV21-1 and TRBJ1-6; TRBD1 reflects the table's D call only, with no check against the DNA. TRBV21-1 is an annotated pseudogene. The CDR3 runs to 12 residues. CDR3 residues: CASTGEKSPLHF. CDR3 nucleotides: TGTGCCAGCACCGGGGAAAAGTCACCCCTCCACTTT.

On this clonotype: A read error may be the cause here, since a much bigger clone is one base away. This rearrangement joins TRBV4-3 to TRBJ2-1, with D possibly being TRBD2 (6 bases). V was clipped by 5 bases and J by 2 bases, with 13 bases between them. The germline V gene has CDR1 LGHNA and CDR2 YSLEER. This CDR3 spans 15 amino acids. The CDR3 sequence: CASSAGTDTYNEQFF. The CDR3 coding sequence is TGCGCCAGCAGCGCTGGGACTGATACCTACAATGAGCAGTTCTTC.

The chain joins TRBV5-6 to TRBJ1-4, with 8 nucleotides matching TRBD1. V trimming: 5 bases; J trimming: 8 bases; junction bases outside the gene matches: 8. Germline-derived CDR1 and CDR2 are SGHDT and YYEEEE. The CDR3 length is 14 residues. This chain's CDR3 is CASRRQGREEKLFF. In DNA form, the CDR3 reads TGTGCCAGCAGGAGACAGGGGCGTGAAGAAAAACTGTTTTTT.

The genes are TRBV29-1 and TRBJ2-5; 12 bases are shared with TRBD2. Judging by the DNA end, TRBJ2-7 fits better; the J call may be wrong. The CDR3 is 15 amino acids. Germline V gives CDR1 SQVTM, CDR2 ANQGSEA. The CDR3 nucleotides read TGCAGCGTTGAATCACTAGCGGGGGGCTCCTACGAGCAGTACTTC. It specifies CSVESLAGGSYEQYF.

This clonotype was observed many times. The chain carries TRBV20-1 and TRBJ2-7; 8 bases match TRBD1. This CDR3 spans 14 amino acids. Trimming removed 5 bases from V and 2 bases from J; junction bases left unmatched: 8. Germline values: CDR1 DFQATT, CDR2 SNEGSKA (reference sequence). As DNA, the CDR3 is TGCAGTGCTGACTTCCCGGGACAGGCCTACGAGCAGTACTTC. This sequence encodes CSADFPGQAYEQYF.

This clonotype has only one observation. The gene calls are TRBV27 and TRBJ2-5; 12 nucleotides align to TRBD2. V lost 6 bases to trimming and J lost 6 bases; unmatched junction nucleotides: 11. The CDR3 extends over 16 amino acids. Germline CDR1 MNHEY, CDR2 SMNVEV (reference sequence). The CDR3 sequence is CASSPPSSGRGQTQYF. The CDR3 coding sequence is TGTGCCAGCAGCCCCCCTTCTAGCGGGAGGGGGCAGACCCAGTACTTC.

This clonotype was seen a few times. V is TRBV2 and J is TRBJ2-6, with D possibly matching TRBD2 (5 bases). V gave up 6 bases and J gave up 2 bases, with 11 bases separating them. Germline V CDR1 and CDR2: SNHLY, FYNNEI. The CDR3 extends over 15 amino acids. The CDR3 spells CASSDTRAGANVLTF. The CDR3 DNA sequence: TGTGCCAGCAGCGATACTAGGGCTGGGGCCAACGTCCTGACTTTC.

The rearrangement uses TRBV30 and TRBJ2-5; D uncertain. The CDR3 runs to 13 residues. Germline V CDR1 and CDR2: GTSNPN, SVGIG (reference sequence). The V gene lost 0 bases and the J gene lost 0 bases, with 5 bases spanning the gap. CDR3 protein: CAWSVNDQETQYF. CDR3 nucleotides: TGTGCCTGGAGTGTAAACGACCAAGAGACCCAGTACTTC.

The chain is built from TRBV2 and TRBJ2-1; TRBD2 might be the D (6 bases). The tail of the sequence fits TRBJ2-7 better, so the J call may be wrong. Per the germline V gene, CDR1 is SNHLY and CDR2 is FYNNEI. This CDR3 region has 12 residues. The CDR3 DNA reads as TGTGCCAGCACTGGTAGCGGTAATGGGCAGTACTTC. This encodes CASTGSGNGQYF.

J is TRBJ2-7 and V is TRBV28; 8 bases match TRBD1. Trimming cost V 5 bases and J 2 bases; bases outside gene matches: 8. Germline V gives CDR1 MDHEN, CDR2 SYDVKM. The CDR3 loop spans 15 amino acids. DNA for the CDR3: TGTGCCAGCAGTGGGGGACAGGTCGAAACCTACGAGCAGTACTTC. Translating gives CASSGGQVETYEQYF.

Regarding this clonotype: With a much larger clone just one base away, this may be a read error. The V call is TRBV12-3 or TRBV12-4, the J call TRBJ2-7; TRBD1 is a possible D gene (6 bases). The CDR3 consists of 12 residues. The CDR3 DNA reads TGTGCCAGCAGTTGGACAGCCTACGAGCGGTACTTC. Protein sequence: CASSWTAYERYF.

On this clonotype: One end of the junction does not line up with germline, which may come from a read error. The J gene is TRBJ2-1, the V gene TRBV20-1; 10 bases are a match to TRBD1. The CDR3 runs 13 residues. CDR1 DFQATT and CDR2 SNEGSKA come from the germline V gene (reference sequence). CDR3 DNA sequence: TGCAGTGCAACCAGGGACAGGGGCAATGGGCAGTTCTTC. This gives the protein CSATRDRGNGQFF.

This clonotype was detected a few times. This sequence joins TRBV7-3 and TRBJ1-5, with D possibly being TRBD1 (5 bases). Germline V gene sequence: CDR1 SGHTA, CDR2 FQGTGA. V lost 5 bases and J lost 3, with 8 bases in between. CDR3 size: 13 residues. CDR3: CASSRDANQPQHF. CDR3 in DNA: TGTGCCAGCAGCCGGGACGCCAATCAGCCCCAGCATTTT.